The 21 T cell receptor beta chains listed next were all sequenced from one sample in a study of OX40 agonist ivuxolimab in advanced cancers. Clones were sequenced by immunoSEQ multiplex PCR, and TCRdb holds only the in-frame ones, with some missing. This sample has some 86,000 clones; 80% to 95% occur once, and the top ten carry approximately 7%. Sequencing used CD4+ or CD8+ T cells sorted from blood, obtained in a trial of the OX40 agonist ivuxolimab. The receptors shown here come from an adult with an advanced solid tumor such as melanoma, head and neck, liver or kidney cancer.

This clone was recorded once. The V and J genes are TRBV27 and TRBJ1-1, with D possibly matching TRBD1 (6 bases). Trimming removed 4 bases from V and 5 bases from J, with 17 bases in between. CDR3 length: 15 amino acids. The germline CDR1 and CDR2 sequences are MNHEY and SMNVEV (reference sequence). CDR3 nucleotide sequence: TGTGCCAGCAGTTCCCAGCCGGGAGGGGGGACTGAAGCTTTCTTT. Its translation is CASSSQPGGGTEAFF.

V usage is TRBV5-1 and J usage is TRBJ2-2, with D unclear. Germline V gives CDR1 SGHRS, CDR2 YFSETQ. Trimming removed 3 bases from V and 3 bases from J, with 9 bases in between. The CDR3 contains 14 residues. CDR3 in amino acids: CASSSSMDTGELFF. For the CDR3, the DNA is TGCGCCAGCAGCTCCTCCATGGACACCGGGGAGCTGTTTTTT.

This chain uses TRBV5-1 with TRBJ1-3, with a tentative D call TRBD1 (5 bases). Germline V CDR1 and CDR2: SGHRS, YFSETQ. Trimming shortened V by 0 bases and J by 4 bases, and 8 bases separated the two germline ends. This CDR3 is 14 amino acids long. The CDR3 is CASSLGGPGNTIYF. In DNA, the CDR3 is TGCGCCAGCAGCTTGGGGGGACCCGGAAACACCATATATTTT.

The rearrangement uses TRBV19 and TRBJ2-7; D gene ambiguous. V was trimmed by 3 bases and J by 2 bases, leaving 5 bases between them. The germline V gene has CDR1 LNHDA and CDR2 SQIVND (reference sequence). This CDR3 spans 12 amino acids. The CDR3, as DNA: TGTGCCAGTAGTATCAACACCTACGAGCAGTACTTC. Translating it yields CASSINTYEQYF.

The chain employs TRBV7-2 and TRBJ1-5; 9 bases match TRBD1. Germline CDR1 is SGHTA and CDR2 is FQGNSA. The CDR3 runs to 17 residues. Trimming took 4 bases from V and 4 from J; bases not matched to a gene: 11. CDR3 protein: CASSSPPGTGRNQPQHF. The CDR3 DNA follows: TGTGCCAGCAGCTCACCACCCGGGACAGGGAGGAATCAGCCCCAGCATTTT. The whole variable domain, filled in from reference TRBV7-2 and TRBJ1-5, reads GAGVSQSPSNKVTEKGKDVELRCDPISGHTALYWYRQSLGQGLEFLIYFQGNSAPDKSGLPSDRFSAERTGGSVSTLTIQRTQQEDSAVYLCASSSPPGTGRNQPQHFGDGTRLSIL.

This clone was observed a handful of times. The chain links TRBV10-3 to TRBJ1-2; D is undetermined. The CDR3 spans 15 residues. Trimming removed 11 bases from V and 3 bases from J, with 22 bases in between. CDR1 and CDR2 from the germline V gene are ENHRY and SYGVKD. The CDR3 spells CASSTSLFLDYGYTF. In DNA form, the CDR3 reads TGTGCCTCAAGCACGTCCCTCTTTCTAGACTATGGCTACACCTTC.

The rearrangement joins TRBV5-1 to TRBJ2-1; 13 bases map to TRBD2. This CDR3 comprises 16 residues. CDR1 SGHRS and CDR2 YFSETQ come from the germline V gene. J was trimmed by 8 bases and V by 0 bases; bases with no gene match: 5. In DNA, the CDR3 is TGCGCCAGCAGCTTGGCCAGGACTAGCGGGAGAGATGAGCAGTTCTTC. Its translation: CASSLARTSGRDEQFF.

This clone occurred once. This sequence joins TRBV18 and TRBJ2-7; the match to TRBD2 covers 8 bases. V gave up 3 bases and J gave up 4 bases; unmatched junction bases: 2. From germline, CDR1 is KGHSH and CDR2 LQKENI. The CDR3 sequence is 13 residues long. CDR3 nucleotide sequence: TGTGCCAGCTCACCTAGCGGGGCATACGAGCAGTACTTC. Its protein is CASSPSGAYEQYF.

The V call is TRBV19, the J call TRBJ2-2; D may be TRBD1 (6 bases). This CDR3 comprises 14 residues. The germline gives CDR1 LNHDA, CDR2 SQIVND (reference sequence). Trimming stripped 1 base from V and 4 bases from J, with 7 bases between. The CDR3 DNA is TGTGCCAGTAGTATAGGGACAGCCACCGGGGAGCTGTTTTTT. Amino acid sequence: CASSIGTATGELFF.

The chain is built from TRBV10-1 and TRBJ2-5, with 12 bases lining up with TRBD2. Trimming cost V 5 bases and J 2 bases; bases outside gene matches: 3. Germline CDR1 WNHNN, CDR2 SYGVQD (reference sequence). The CDR3 sequence is 15 residues long. CDR3 DNA sequence: TGCGCCAGCAGTCGGACTAGCGGGAAGCAAGAGACCCAGTACTTC. Translated, it gives CASSRTSGKQETQYF.

V gene TRBV5-8 combines with J gene TRBJ1-3; 7 bases line up with TRBD1. CDR3 length: 16 amino acids. From germline, CDR1 is SGHTS and CDR2 YDEGEE. V trimming: 4 bases; J trimming: 0 bases; junction bases outside the gene matches: 7. The CDR3: CASSPRQGSSGNTIYF. The CDR3 region has the DNA TGTGCCAGCAGCCCCCGACAGGGAAGCTCTGGAAACACCATATATTTT. Together with reference TRBV5-8 and TRBJ1-3, the CDR3 gives the full variable domain: EAGVTQSPTHLIKTRGQQATLRCSPISGHTSVYWYQQALGLGLQFLLWYDEGEERNRGNFPPRFSGRQFPNYSSELNVNALELEDSALYLCASSPRQGSSGNTIYFGEGSWLTVV.

The V and J genes are TRBV19 and TRBJ1-1, with 8 bases fitting TRBD1. V was clipped by 5 bases and J by 4 bases; unmatched bases: 6. CDR3 length: 14 amino acids. Germline CDR1 reads LNHDA; CDR2 reads SQIVND (reference sequence). CDR3 sequence: CASSSPGQVTEAFF. The CDR3 bases are TGTGCCAGTAGTTCTCCGGGACAGGTCACTGAAGCTTTCTTT.

V and J are TRBV6-6 and TRBJ2-3; no clear D. CDR1 is MNHNY, CDR2 SVGAGI, per germline (reference sequence). The CDR3 length is 12 residues. Trimming stripped 4 bases from V and 6 bases from J, with 8 bases between. CDR3 bases: TGTGCCAGCAGTTCCCTGGGGGATACGCAGTATTTT. It yields the protein CASSSLGDTQYF.

The J gene is TRBJ1-5, the V gene TRBV6-5; D remains ambiguous. This CDR3 has 15 residues. Germline CDR1 is MNHEY and CDR2 is SVGAGI. The V end lost 0 bases, the J end lost 0 bases, and 6 bases lay between the germline ends. CDR3 nucleotides: TGTGCCAGCAGTTACTCAGAGAATAGCAATCAGCCCCAGCATTTT. Translating gives CASSYSENSNQPQHF.

The genes are TRBV6-5 and TRBJ1-1; 7 nucleotides match TRBD1. Trimming removed 0 bases from V and 0 bases from J; junction bases left unmatched: 1. Germline CDR1 reads MNHEY; CDR2 reads SVGAGI. CDR3 size: 15 residues. CDR3 loop: CASSYSDRMNTEAFF. The CDR3 nucleotides read TGTGCCAGCAGTTACTCGGACAGGATGAACACTGAAGCTTTCTTT.

The rearrangement joins TRBV1 to TRBJ2-7. TRBV1 is a pseudogene. CDR3 length equals 11 residues. The chain's CDR3 is CTSSQGGEQYF. DNA for the CDR3: TGCACCAGCAGCCAAGGGGGCGAGCAGTACTTC.

This chain joins TRBV18 and TRBJ1-5; D gene ambiguous. V lost 4 bases to trimming and J lost 3 bases, with 7 bases between them. This CDR3 has 13 amino acids. Germline lookup yields CDR1 KGHSH and CDR2 LQKENI. CDR3 nucleotides: TGTGCCAGCTCACAGGAATACAATCAGCCCCAGCATTTT. As protein: CASSQEYNQPQHF.

The chain joins TRBV5-1 to TRBJ2-3; TRBD1 matches 9 bases. With V trimmed by 3 bases and J by 4 bases, 6 bases remained unmatched. The CDR3 loop spans 15 amino acids. Germline V gene lookup returns CDR1 SGHRS and CDR2 YFSETQ. Written as DNA, the CDR3 is TGCGCCAGCAGCTCGCGACAGGGGGGATCAGATACGCAGTATTTT. Its translation is CASSSRQGGSDTQYF.

V usage is TRBV29-1 and J usage is TRBJ2-7, with D perhaps given as TRBD1 or TRBD2 (5 bases each). Germline V lookup: CDR1 SQVTM, CDR2 ANQGSEA. CDR3 length: 13 amino acids. The V end was cut by 4 bases, the J end by 1 base, with 11 bases between. In DNA, the CDR3 is TGCAGCGTTGTGGGGGACGGTTCCTACGAGCAGTACTTC. It codes for CSVVGDGSYEQYF.

V usage is TRBV9 and J usage is TRBJ2-2; maybe TRBD2 (7 bases). V lost 0 bases to trimming and J lost 3 bases, with 12 bases between them. Germline lookup yields CDR1 SGDLS and CDR2 YYNGEE. This CDR3 has 16 residues. CDR3: CASSVAGGRDTGELFF. The DNA for the CDR3 is TGTGCCAGCAGCGTAGCCGGGGGGCGGGACACCGGGGAGCTGTTTTTT.

The chain recombines TRBV5-1 with TRBJ1-1; D perhaps matches TRBD1 (6 bases). Trimming shortened V by 7 bases and J by 4 bases, and 20 bases separated the two germline ends. The length of the CDR3 is 15 residues. Germline V gene data show CDR1 as SGHRS and CDR2 as YFSETQ. The CDR3 protein is CASHGMGRGSTEAFF. CDR3 sequence (DNA): TGCGCCAGCCACGGGATGGGCAGGGGCAGCACTGAAGCTTTCTTT.